This TCR beta chain was retrieved from a study of post-analysis software for immune sequencing data. Carried by the TCR beta cDNA libraries were unique molecular identifiers. One entry per CDR3 protein, called by TCRdb with MiXCR from the PCR reads. The sample carries a few hundred thousand distinct CDR3 sequences, just over 35% recorded once. The sample holds a few counts of this clonotype. Its specificity is unknown. The CDR3 covers 15 residues. V was pared by 6 bases and J by 1 base, with 8 bases of the junction left unmatched. Study results and caveats: By F measure, samples from a shared preparation batch strongly co-clustered. Included in a set of roughly five TRBV segments more frequent in patients than controls were TRBV5-6, TRBV5-1 and TRBV20-1.

Sequences were obtained from blood. The V gene is TRBV12-3 or TRBV12-4, the J gene TRBJ1-1, with 7 bases aligning to TRBD1. This clonotype originated in a girl aged 10-17 years with multiple sclerosis. The CDR3 here is CASSSRQGENTEAFF. CDR3 coding DNA: TGTGCCAGCAGCTCCCGACAGGGAGAGAACACTGAAGCTTTCTTT.